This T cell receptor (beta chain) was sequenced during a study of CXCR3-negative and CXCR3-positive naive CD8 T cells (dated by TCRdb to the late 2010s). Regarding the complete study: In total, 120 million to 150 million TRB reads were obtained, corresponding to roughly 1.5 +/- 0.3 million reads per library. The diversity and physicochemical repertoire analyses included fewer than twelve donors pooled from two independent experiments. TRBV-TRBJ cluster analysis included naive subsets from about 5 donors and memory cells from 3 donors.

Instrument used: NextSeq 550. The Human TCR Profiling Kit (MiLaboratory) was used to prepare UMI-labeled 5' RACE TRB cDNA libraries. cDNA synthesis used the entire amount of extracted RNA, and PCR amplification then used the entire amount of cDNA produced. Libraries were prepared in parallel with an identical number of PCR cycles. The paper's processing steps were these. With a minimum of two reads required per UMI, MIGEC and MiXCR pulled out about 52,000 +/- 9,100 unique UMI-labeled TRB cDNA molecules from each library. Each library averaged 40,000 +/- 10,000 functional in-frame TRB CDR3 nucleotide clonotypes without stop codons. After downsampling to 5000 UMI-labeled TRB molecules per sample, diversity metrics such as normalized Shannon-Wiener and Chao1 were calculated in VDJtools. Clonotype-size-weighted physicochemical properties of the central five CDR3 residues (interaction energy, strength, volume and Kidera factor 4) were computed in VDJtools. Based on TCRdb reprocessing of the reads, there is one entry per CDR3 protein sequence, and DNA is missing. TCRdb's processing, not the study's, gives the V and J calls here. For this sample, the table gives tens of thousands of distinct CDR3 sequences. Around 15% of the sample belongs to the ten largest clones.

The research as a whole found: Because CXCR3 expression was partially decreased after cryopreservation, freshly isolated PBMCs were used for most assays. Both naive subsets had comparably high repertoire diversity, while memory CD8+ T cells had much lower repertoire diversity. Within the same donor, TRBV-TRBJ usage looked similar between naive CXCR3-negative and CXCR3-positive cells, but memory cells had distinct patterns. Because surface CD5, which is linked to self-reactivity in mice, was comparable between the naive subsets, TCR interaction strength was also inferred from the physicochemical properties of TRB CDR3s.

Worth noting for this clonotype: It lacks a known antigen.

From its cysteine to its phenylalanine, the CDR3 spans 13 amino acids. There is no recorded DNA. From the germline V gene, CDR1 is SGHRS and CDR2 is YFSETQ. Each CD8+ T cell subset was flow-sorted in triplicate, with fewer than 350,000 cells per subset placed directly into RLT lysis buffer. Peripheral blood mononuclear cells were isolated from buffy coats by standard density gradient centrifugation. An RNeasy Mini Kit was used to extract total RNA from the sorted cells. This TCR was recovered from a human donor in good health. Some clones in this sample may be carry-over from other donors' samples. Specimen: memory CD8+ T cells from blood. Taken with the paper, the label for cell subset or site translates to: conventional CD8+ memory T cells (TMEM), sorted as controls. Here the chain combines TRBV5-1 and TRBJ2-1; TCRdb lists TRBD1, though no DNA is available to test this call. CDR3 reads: CASSPPGGNEQFF. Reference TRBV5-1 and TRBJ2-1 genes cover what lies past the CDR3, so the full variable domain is KAGVTQTPRYLIKTRGQQVTLSCSPISGHRSVSWYQQTPGQGLQFLFEYFSETQRNKGNFPGRFSGRQFSNSRSEMNVSTLELGDSALYLCASSPPGGNEQFFGPGTRLTVL.